One and the same sample provided the 13 T cell receptor beta chains below, sequenced in a study of OX40 agonist ivuxolimab in advanced cancers. Measured with immunoSEQ multiplex PCR; TCRdb has only the in-frame clones, and not every one. The sample includes roughly 60,000 clones, around 84% of them seen just once. Sequencing used CD4+ or CD8+ T cells sorted from blood, obtained in a trial of the OX40 agonist ivuxolimab. The receptors shown here come from an adult with an advanced solid tumor such as melanoma, head and neck, liver or kidney cancer.

The chain is built from TRBV2 and TRBJ1-4; no firm D call. Trimming cost V 2 bases and J 5 bases, with 9 bases left between them. Germline lookup yields CDR1 SNHLY and CDR2 FYNNEI. The CDR3 totals 14 residues. CDR3 amino acids: CASSELSSNEKLFF. The CDR3, as DNA: TGTGCCAGCAGTGAACTGAGCTCCAATGAAAAACTGTTTTTT.

This clone was picked up a small number of times. The V call is TRBV28, the J call TRBJ2-1, with D unresolved. CDR3 length equals 12 residues. Trimming stripped 5 bases from V and 9 bases from J, with 11 bases between. Germline CDR1 reads MDHEN; CDR2 reads SYDVKM. The CDR3, as DNA: TGTGCCAGCAGTCCACCGAATTTTGAGCAGTTCTTC. This sequence encodes CASSPPNFEQFF.

The chain has TRBV11-2 and TRBJ2-5; D gene uncertain. Trimming left V 1 base short and J 7 bases short, with 13 bases between. Germline loops: CDR1 SGHAT, CDR2 FQNNGV. This CDR3 contains 14 residues. The CDR3 spells CASSLGPGSSTQYF. CDR3 coding DNA: TGTGCCAGCAGCTTAGGGCCAGGAAGTTCGACCCAGTACTTC.

A few counts support this clone. V usage is TRBV19 and J usage is TRBJ1-1; no definite D call. Germline V gene sequence: CDR1 LNHDA, CDR2 SQIVND (reference sequence). This CDR3 region has 14 residues. V lost 3 bases, J lost 6 bases, and 14 bases lay in between. The chain's CDR3 is CASSIPRRTPEAFF. CDR3 nucleotide sequence: TGTGCCAGTAGTATTCCCCGCCGGACCCCTGAAGCTTTCTTT.

The rearrangement links TRBV28 to TRBJ2-1, with 9 positions matching TRBD1. This CDR3 has 15 residues. The ends lost 5 bases at V and 4 bases at J; junction bases unmatched: 6. CDR1 MDHEN and CDR2 SYDVKM come from the germline V gene. CDR3 amino acids: CASSVYRGPYNEQFF. CDR3 sequence (DNA): TGTGCCAGCAGTGTTTACAGGGGGCCTTACAATGAGCAGTTCTTC.

The rearrangement links TRBV14 to TRBJ1-2; 7 nucleotides match TRBD1. Unmatched junction bases numbered 18, after V lost 3 bases and J lost 8 bases. The germline CDR1 and CDR2 sequences are SGHDN and FVKESK. The CDR3 runs to 17 residues. CDR3 nucleotides: TGTGCCAGCAGCCATCTTTATGGCGAAGGGGGCTCGTTGGGCTACACCTTC. Translating gives CASSHLYGEGGSLGYTF.

The rearrangement links TRBV5-1 to TRBJ2-2; D is perhaps TRBD1 or TRBD2 (5 bases each). The CDR3 is made up of 15 amino acids. With 0 bases removed from V and 6 bases from J, the gap between germline ends came to 12 bases. CDR1 is SGHRS, CDR2 YFSETQ, per germline. The CDR3 is CASSLGSQGAGELFF. CDR3 DNA sequence: TGCGCCAGCAGCTTGGGCTCGCAGGGAGCCGGGGAGCTGTTTTTT. The whole variable domain, filled in from reference TRBV5-1 and TRBJ2-2, reads KAGVTQTPRYLIKTRGQQVTLSCSPISGHRSVSWYQQTPGQGLQFLFEYFSETQRNKGNFPGRFSGRQFSNSRSEMNVSTLELGDSALYLCASSLGSQGAGELFFGEGSRLTVL.

The V gene is TRBV2, the J gene TRBJ1-2; a possible D gene is TRBD1 (6 bases). Germline loops: CDR1 SNHLY, CDR2 FYNNEI. Trimming pared 4 bases from V and 4 bases from J, leaving 13 bases between. The CDR3 contains 14 residues. The CDR3 DNA reads TGTGCCAGCAGTGCCTCGGGGGCCAGCTATGGCTACACCTTC. As protein: CASSASGASYGYTF.

The chain has TRBV7-2 and TRBJ1-6, with D perhaps matching TRBD1 (6 bases). Germline CDR1 SGHTA, CDR2 FQGNSA. The CDR3 length is 14 residues. V shed 4 bases and J shed 8 bases, with 12 bases lying between them. CDR3: CASSSVRTDSPLHF. CDR3 nucleotides: TGTGCCAGCAGCTCAGTAAGGACAGATTCACCCCTCCACTTT.

The chain uses TRBV27 and TRBJ2-1, with D perhaps matching TRBD2 (7 bases). Trimming shortened V by 6 bases and J by 7 bases, and 16 bases separated the two germline ends. The CDR3 spans 14 residues. In germline, CDR1 is MNHEY, CDR2 SMNVEV (reference sequence). The CDR3 sequence is CASSLRGGGNEQFF. As DNA, the CDR3 is TGTGCCAGCAGCTTAAGGGGGGGAGGGAATGAGCAGTTCTTC.

The chain couples TRBV27 to TRBJ2-5; no firm D call. The V and J ends lost 10 bases and 9 bases respectively, with 9 bases between them. Looked up from germline, CDR1 is MNHEY and CDR2 is SMNVEV (reference sequence). The CDR3 spans 9 residues. The CDR3 here is CATGQAQYF. The CDR3 DNA follows: TGTGCCACCGGCCAGGCCCAGTACTTC.

This clone appeared a single time. The chain links TRBV28 to TRBJ1-5; a weak D match, TRBD1 (5 bases). V was shortened by 5 bases and J by 2 bases, with 10 bases between the two germline ends. Looked up from germline, CDR1 is MDHEN and CDR2 is SYDVKM. The CDR3 has 14 residues. The CDR3 region has the DNA TGTGCCAGCAGTCCGGGAGGGGGCAATCAGCCCCAGCATTTT. Residues: CASSPGGGNQPQHF.

This clone was seen just once. The chain joins TRBV6-1 to TRBJ2-1; D gene uncertain. With 8 bases removed from V and 1 base from J, the gap between germline ends came to 12 bases. Germline CDR1 MNHNS, CDR2 SASEGT. This CDR3 spans 14 amino acids. CDR3 in amino acids: CASVSSQSYNEQFF. CDR3 coding DNA: TGTGCCAGCGTTAGTAGTCAGTCCTACAATGAGCAGTTCTTC.